This T cell receptor (beta chain) was sequenced in a study of T cells after yellow fever vaccination. Study overall: It was SMART-Seq v4 Ultra Low Input that prepared the fractions with low cell numbers. Study conclusions and caveats: Subsequent booster samples again held most clones from primary vaccination (roughly 95% CD4, about 90% CD8). Only a minor proportion of clonotypes was detected across both CD4 and CD8 compartments.

The CDR3 has 15 amino acids. With 0 bases clipped from V and 5 bases from J, the junction kept 4 bases outside the gene matches. Per germline, CDR1 SGHRS and CDR2 YFSETQ. TCRdb passed the 5' RACE reads through MiXCR, listing each CDR3 protein once. The table includes 500,000 to 650,000 distinct CDR3 sequences, less than 20% detected once. There are a few counts of this clonotype. Its antigen is as yet unknown. The input for sequencing was PBMCs, taken around 5 days after the first yellow fever vaccination. The rearrangement joins TRBV5-1 to TRBJ1-3; 8 bases map to TRBD1. This sequence originates from a young man who received the YFV17D yellow fever vaccine. The CDR3, as DNA: TGCGCCAGCAGCTTGGAGCAGGGGGCAAGAAACACCATATATTTT. Amino acid sequence: CASSLEQGARNTIYF.